These 27 T cell receptor beta chains were all obtained from the same sample, sequenced in a study of blood T cell repertoires in COVID-19 (dated by TCRdb to 2018 to 2020). Library preparation employed the immunoSEQ multiplex PCR assay. The immuneACCESS repertoire file appears here via TCRdb, limited to in-frame rearrangements. These files lack a portion of the clones; in checked studies, under half of the deficit traces to unresolved V genes, and the cause of the others is not known. A total of 130,000 or so clones appear in this sample, 70% to 85% of them only once. In total, the top ten clones hold 9% to 15% of the sample. The sequenced material came from peripheral blood. Receptors originate from a woman between 55 and 75 years old with acute or convalescent COVID-19.

This rearrangement joins TRBV7-2 to TRBJ1-2; D is uncertain. V was shortened by 1 base and J by 0 bases, with 9 bases between the two germline ends. The CDR3 covers 15 residues. Germline V gene data show CDR1 as SGHTA and CDR2 as FQGNSA. In DNA, the CDR3 is TGTGCCAGCAGCTTAGGGGTTAGCGCTAACTATGGCTACACCTTC. Its protein product is CASSLGVSANYGYTF.

This chain connects TRBV4-1 to TRBJ2-4; perhaps TRBD2 as D (7 bases). The CDR3 consists of 16 residues. V was trimmed by 0 bases and J by 3 bases, leaving 12 bases between them. Germline assignment: CDR1 MGHRA and CDR2 YSYEKL. The CDR3 DNA sequence: TGCGCCAGCAGCCAAGATCGGGGGGCTGGCAAAAACATTCAGTACTTC. Its protein is CASSQDRGAGKNIQYF.

CDR3 loop: CASSATGPEKLFF. The CDR3 DNA reads as TGCGCCAGCAGCGCGACAGGGCCTGAAAAACTGTTTTTT. The chain couples TRBV5-1 to TRBJ1-4; 7 bases match TRBD1. After removal of 4 bases from V and 7 bases from J, the junction contained 4 bases not matched to a gene. Looked up from germline, CDR1 is SGHRS and CDR2 is YFSETQ. The CDR3 consists of 13 residues.

This clone was seen just once. The chain employs TRBV6-5 and TRBJ1-2; D may be TRBD1 (6 bases). The CDR3 has 14 residues. Germline V gene sequence: CDR1 MNHEY, CDR2 SVGAGI. Trimming pared 0 bases from V and 6 bases from J, leaving 11 bases between. The CDR3 protein is CASSYSGQSNGYTF. As DNA, the CDR3 is TGTGCCAGCAGTTACTCCGGACAGTCGAATGGCTACACCTTC.

This clone turned up a few times. The genes are TRBV19 and TRBJ1-3; no firm D call. Germline V gives CDR1 LNHDA, CDR2 SQIVND (reference sequence). V was clipped by 3 bases and J by 2 bases, with 8 bases between them. The CDR3 is made up of 14 amino acids. CDR3 coding DNA: TGTGCCAGTAGTATTGGTAGAACTGGAAACACCATATATTTT. Translation: CASSIGRTGNTIYF. The entire variable domain, with the rest obtained from reference TRBV19 and TRBJ1-3, is as follows: DGGITQSPKYLFRKEGQNVTLSCEQNLNHDAMYWYRQDPGQGLRLIYYSQIVNDFQKGDIAEGYSVSREKKESFPLTVTSAQKNPTAFYLCASSIGRTGNTIYFGEGSWLTVV.

The rearrangement joins TRBV30 to TRBJ2-1, with 10 bases lining up with TRBD1. The CDR3 consists of 19 residues. Germline values: CDR1 GTSNPN, CDR2 SVGIG (reference sequence). Losses at the gene ends were 3 bases for V and 2 bases for J; bases not matched to a gene: 16. The CDR3, as DNA: TGTGCCTGGAGGCGAATGGGGACAGGGGAAATACGCACCTACAATGAGCAGTTCTTC. Translated, it gives CAWRRMGTGEIRTYNEQFF. Together with reference TRBV30 and TRBJ2-1, the CDR3 gives the full variable domain: SQTIHQWPATLVQPVGSPLSLECTVEGTSNPNLYWYRQAAGRGLQLLFYSVGIGQISSEVPQNLSASRPQDRQFILSSKKLLLSDSGFYLCAWRRMGTGEIRTYNEQFFGPGTRLTVL.

This chain's CDR3 is CASSVGTGRVEAFF. CDR3 DNA sequence: TGTGCCAGCAGCGTTGGGACAGGGAGAGTTGAAGCTTTCTTT. The chain has TRBV9 and TRBJ1-1; 9 nucleotides match TRBD1. The CDR3 totals 14 residues. The germline CDR1 and CDR2 sequences are SGDLS and YYNGEE. The V and J ends lost 2 bases and 7 bases, in that order; junction bases with no gene match: 6.

This clone appeared a single time. The rearrangement joins TRBV7-9 to TRBJ2-3, with 8 bases matching TRBD1. CDR3 length: 18 residues. Germline-derived CDR1 and CDR2 are SEHNR and FQNEAQ (reference sequence). The V segment lost 4 bases and the J segment 4 bases; nucleotides outside the gene matches: 16. CDR3 sequence reads: CASSSLKFGDRSADTQYF. CDR3 nucleotides: TGTGCCAGCAGCTCTCTGAAGTTTGGGGACAGGTCTGCAGATACGCAGTATTTT.

The sample holds a few counts of this clone. This rearrangement joins TRBV10-3 to TRBJ1-2; 8 bases match TRBD1. Germline V gene lookup returns CDR1 ENHRY and CDR2 SYGVKD. This CDR3 spans 13 amino acids. J lost 3 bases, V lost 7 bases, and 4 bases had no gene match. CDR3 DNA sequence: TGTGCCATCACGGGGGACAGGTACTATGGCTACACCTTC. Translating it yields CAITGDRYYGYTF.

V and J are TRBV11-2 and TRBJ2-4; TRBD1 matches at 8 bases. The CDR3 loop spans 15 amino acids. In germline, CDR1 is SGHAT, CDR2 FQNNGV. V shed 3 bases and J 1 base; nucleotides not matched to a gene: 2. CDR3 DNA: TGTGCCAGCAGCTTTCAGGGGGCCGCCAAAAACATTCAGTACTTC. This sequence encodes CASSFQGAAKNIQYF.

This chain joins TRBV18 and TRBJ2-2; no reliable D call. The V end lost 3 bases, the J end lost 1 base, and 3 bases lay between the germline ends. The length of the CDR3 is 13 residues. Germline values: CDR1 KGHSH, CDR2 LQKENI. The CDR3 is CASSPQNTGELFF. In DNA, the CDR3 is TGTGCCAGCTCACCCCAGAACACCGGGGAGCTGTTTTTT.

The J gene is TRBJ2-2, the V gene TRBV5-1, with TRBD1 matching 7 bases. Unmatched junction bases numbered 4, after V lost 2 bases and J lost 6 bases. The CDR3 consists of 14 residues. Germline-derived CDR1 and CDR2 are SGHRS and YFSETQ. The CDR3 here is CASSLGTAPGELFF. In DNA, the CDR3 is TGCGCCAGCAGCTTAGGGACAGCTCCCGGGGAGCTGTTTTTT.

This clone was detected once. The chain employs TRBV5-1 and TRBJ1-1; 9 positions match TRBD1. The germline gives CDR1 SGHRS, CDR2 YFSETQ. V was pared by 1 base and J by 0 bases, with 7 bases of the junction left unmatched. The length of the CDR3 is 17 residues. CDR3 residues: CASSLTGGGGLNTEAFF. The DNA for the CDR3 is TGCGCCAGCAGCTTGACAGGGGGCGGGGGCTTGAACACTGAAGCTTTCTTT.

This clone was counted a few times. The rearrangement joins TRBV30 to TRBJ1-5, with no clear D. The CDR3 totals 13 residues. V was pared by 0 bases and J by 0 bases, with 3 bases between. The germline gives CDR1 GTSNPN, CDR2 SVGIG (reference sequence). The CDR3 DNA follows: TGTGCCTGGAGTGTCAGTAGCAATCAGCCCCAGCATTTT. Its protein product is CAWSVSSNQPQHF.

This clone is a singleton in its sample. The chain recombines TRBV5-1 with TRBJ1-2, with TRBD1 matching 7 bases. Germline CDR1 SGHRS, CDR2 YFSETQ. The junction had 13 bases not matched to a gene; V was cut back by 3 bases and J by 5 bases. The CDR3 has 16 residues. This CDR3 is CASSSKGGQSFYGYTF. The CDR3 nucleotides read TGCGCCAGCAGCTCCAAAGGGGGACAGTCATTTTATGGCTACACCTTC.

As for this clone: The junction departs from germline at one end; a sequencing error may be responsible. Other DNA sequences in the same sample also yield this CDR3. This chain joins TRBV15 and TRBJ1-2, with D possibly matching TRBD1 (6 bases). Germline CDR1 LNHNV, CDR2 YYDKDF (reference sequence). CDR3 size: 15 residues. The CDR3 nucleotides read TGTGCCACCAGCCAGGACAGACAAACTAATTATGGCTACACCTTC. Protein product: CATSQDRQTNYGYTF.

This clone was recorded only once. V gene TRBV9 combines with J gene TRBJ1-2, with D possibly matching TRBD1 (5 bases). Between the trimmed V and J ends, which lost 0 bases and 6 bases, there was a span of 15 bases. The CDR3 contains 15 residues. From germline, CDR1 is SGDLS and CDR2 YYNGEE. For the CDR3, the DNA is TGTGCCAGCAGCGTAGAAGGGTGGGGAGGGGATGGCTACACCTTC. This translates into CASSVEGWGGDGYTF.

The chain recombines TRBV11-2 with TRBJ1-1, with D unresolved. V gave up 2 bases and J gave up 4 bases, with 5 bases separating them. The CDR3 spans 12 residues. Germline-derived CDR1 and CDR2 are SGHAT and FQNNGV. The CDR3 protein is CASSLPVTEAFF. The CDR3 nucleotides are TGTGCCAGCAGCTTACCAGTCACTGAAGCTTTCTTT.

V usage is TRBV6-2 or TRBV6-3 and J usage is TRBJ1-1, with D unclear. Trimming pared 2 bases from V and 1 base from J, leaving 5 bases between. The length of the CDR3 is 13 residues. From germline, CDR1 is MNHEY and CDR2 SVGEGT. The CDR3, as DNA: TGTGCCAGCAGTTACCGACAGAACACTGAAGCTTTCTTT. Translated, it gives CASSYRQNTEAFF.

The chain employs TRBV5-4 and TRBJ2-7; no firm D call. The germline V gene has CDR1 SGHNT and CDR2 YYREEE (reference sequence). The CDR3 contains 13 residues. Trimming stripped 0 bases from V and 3 bases from J, with 7 bases between. CDR3 loop: CASSLAGHYEQYF. The CDR3 bases are TGTGCCAGCAGCTTGGCCGGTCACTACGAGCAGTACTTC.

This clone was picked up a small number of times. The genes are TRBV5-1 and TRBJ1-4; D perhaps matches TRBD1 (5 bases). The length of the CDR3 is 15 residues. From germline, CDR1 is SGHRS and CDR2 YFSETQ. The V and J ends lost 3 bases and 8 bases respectively, with 17 bases between them. The CDR3 is CASSSRPGGGEKLFF. CDR3 bases: TGCGCCAGCAGCTCGCGCCCCGGGGGAGGGGAAAAACTGTTTTTT.

The chain is built from TRBV4-1 and TRBJ1-2; D call uncertain. Germline values: CDR1 MGHRA, CDR2 YSYEKL. With 0 bases removed from V and 4 bases from J, the gap between germline ends came to 18 bases. The CDR3 has 17 amino acids. The CDR3 reads CASSQEPTRTFSYGYTF. The DNA of the CDR3 is TGCGCCAGCAGCCAAGAACCAACACGGACTTTTAGCTATGGCTACACCTTC.

The V gene is TRBV5-6, the J gene TRBJ2-7, with D perhaps matching TRBD2 (5 bases). The V gene lost 0 bases and the J gene lost 2 bases, with 9 bases spanning the gap. The CDR3 spans 14 residues. Germline CDR1 SGHDT, CDR2 YYEEEE. The CDR3 loop reads CASSLVSGTYEQYF. In DNA form, the CDR3 reads TGTGCCAGCAGCTTGGTTTCGGGGACCTACGAGCAGTACTTC. The variable domain in full, completed from reference TRBV5-6 and TRBJ2-7, reads DAGVTQSPTHLIKTRGQQVTLRCSPKSGHDTVSWYQQALGQGPQFIFQYYEEEERQRGNFPDRFSGHQFPNYSSELNVNALLLGDSALYLCASSLVSGTYEQYFGPGTRLTVT.

The gene calls are TRBV7-2 and TRBJ2-5; perhaps TRBD1 as D (5 bases). The ends were cut back, 4 bases at V and 0 bases at J, with 21 bases in the middle. This CDR3 is built from 18 residues. CDR1 is SGHTA and CDR2 is FQGNSA in the germline V gene. This CDR3 reads CASSSKGAEIWYQETQYF. CDR3 coding DNA: TGTGCCAGCAGCTCCAAAGGGGCGGAGATCTGGTACCAAGAGACCCAGTACTTC.

The J gene is TRBJ1-2, the V gene TRBV24-1, with 7 bases identical to TRBD1. V lost 4 bases to trimming and J lost 8 bases; unmatched junction nucleotides: 9. The germline V gene has CDR1 KGHDR and CDR2 SFDVKD. This CDR3 spans 14 amino acids. CDR3 sequence: CATSDSGQGGGYTF. In DNA form, the CDR3 reads TGTGCCACCAGTGACTCGGGGCAGGGGGGCGGCTACACCTTC.

The rearrangement uses TRBV12-3 or TRBV12-4 and TRBJ2-6, with no clear D. Trimming shortened V by 6 bases and J by 4 bases, and 7 bases separated the two germline ends. The CDR3 extends over 13 amino acids. CDR3 sequence: CASSSRGANVLTF. The CDR3 bases are TGTGCCAGCAGCTCCCGGGGGGCCAACGTCCTGACTTTC.

The CDR3 loop is CASSIVRYTGELFF. For the CDR3, the DNA is TGTGCCAGCAGTATTGTCAGATACACCGGGGAGCTGTTTTTT. The rearrangement joins TRBV6-5 to TRBJ2-2; the D is unclear. The germline CDR1 and CDR2 sequences are MNHEY and SVGAGI. V lost 5 bases and J lost 3, with 10 bases in between. CDR3 length: 14 residues.